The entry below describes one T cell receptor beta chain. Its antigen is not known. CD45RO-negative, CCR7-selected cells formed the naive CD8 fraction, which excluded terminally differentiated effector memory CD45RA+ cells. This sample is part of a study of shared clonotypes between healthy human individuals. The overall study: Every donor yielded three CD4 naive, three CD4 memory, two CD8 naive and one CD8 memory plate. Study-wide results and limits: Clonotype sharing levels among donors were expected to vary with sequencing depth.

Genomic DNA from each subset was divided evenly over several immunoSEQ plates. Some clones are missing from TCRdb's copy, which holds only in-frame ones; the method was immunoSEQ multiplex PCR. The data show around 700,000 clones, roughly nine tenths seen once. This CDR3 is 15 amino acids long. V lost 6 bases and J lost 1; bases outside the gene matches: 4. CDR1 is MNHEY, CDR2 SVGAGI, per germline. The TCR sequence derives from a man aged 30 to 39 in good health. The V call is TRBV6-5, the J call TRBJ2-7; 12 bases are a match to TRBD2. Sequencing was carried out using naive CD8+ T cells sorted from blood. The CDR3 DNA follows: TGTGCCAGCAGAAACGGACTAGCGGGATCCTACGAGCAGTACTTC. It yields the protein CASRNGLAGSYEQYF.